Presented here are 10 T cell receptor beta chains from one specimen sequenced in a study of CD8 T cells in ankylosing spondylitis. MiXCR was run by TCRdb on the 5' RACE reads, yielding one entry per CDR3 protein. The repertoire consists of about 140,000 distinct CDR3 sequences, with under 35% occurring once and the leading ten covering about 5.5%. The sequenced material came from synovial fluid, either unsorted or a sorted T cell fraction (not recorded which). The source of these receptors is a male donor with ankylosing spondylitis.

Relative to its sample, this clonotype is medium-sized. This chain joins TRBV6-1 and TRBJ1-1; 7 nucleotides line up with TRBD1. The V and J ends lost 5 bases and 1 base, in that order; junction bases with no gene match: 7. Germline CDR1 MNHNS, CDR2 SASEGT. This CDR3 contains 15 residues. The CDR3 DNA follows: TGTGCCAGCAGTCCTCCGACAGGGCGGAACACTGAAGCTTTCTTT. It codes for CASSPPTGRNTEAFF.

The chain links TRBV5-5 to TRBJ2-1; D remains unclear. Trimming removed 0 bases from V and 8 bases from J, with 9 bases in between. CDR1 SGHKS and CDR2 YYEKEE come from the germline V gene (reference sequence). This CDR3 is built from 13 residues. The chain's CDR3 is CASSLGPSDEQFF. In DNA form, the CDR3 reads TGTGCCAGCAGCTTGGGACCTTCGGATGAGCAGTTCTTC.

This clonotype turned up a few times. DNA for the CDR3: TGTGCCAGCAGCCAACAGGGGGCGGAGACCCAGTACTTC. It codes for CASSQQGAETQYF. This rearrangement joins TRBV3-1 to TRBJ2-5, with TRBD1 identical over 8 bases. The junction had 1 base not matched to a gene; V was cut back by 2 bases and J by 5 bases. The CDR3 is 13 residues long. CDR1 is LGHDT and CDR2 is YNNKEL in the germline V gene (reference sequence).

Comment on this clonotype: Germline and junction disagree at one end, which may indicate a read error. The V gene is TRBV28, the J gene TRBJ2-7; D is unclear. Germline CDR1 MDHEN, CDR2 SYDVKM. The CDR3 sequence is 11 residues long. Written as DNA, the CDR3 is TGTGCCAGCAGTTCCCCGGTGAGTCTTGGCTTC. Residues: CASSSPVSLGF.

V gene TRBV24-1 combines with J gene TRBJ2-2; D gene unclear. The CDR3 has 13 amino acids. Germline assignment: CDR1 KGHDR and CDR2 SFDVKD. Trimming took 9 bases from V and 1 from J, leaving 8 bases between them. CDR3 sequence: CATEPGNTGELFF. CDR3 sequence (DNA): TGTGCCACCGAACCAGGGAACACCGGGGAGCTGTTTTTT.

The chain uses TRBV12-3 or TRBV12-4 and TRBJ2-2, with a tentative D call TRBD1 (5 bases). CDR3 size: 15 residues. V lost 2 bases and J 6 bases, leaving 13 bases between the germline ends. Here the CDR3 reads CASSLRGNSPGELFF. In DNA, the CDR3 is TGTGCCAGCAGTTTAAGGGGTAACTCACCCGGGGAGCTGTTTTTT.

The CDR3 DNA follows: TGTGCCAGCAGTGCATCGTGGGTTGATGAGCAGTTCTTC. It yields the protein CASSASWVDEQFF. The rearrangement uses TRBV28 and TRBJ2-1; D not resolved. V lost 5 bases to trimming and J lost 8 bases, with 13 bases between them. The CDR3 runs to 13 residues. CDR1 and CDR2 from the germline V gene are MDHEN and SYDVKM.

The chain employs TRBV19 and TRBJ2-3; 10 bases match TRBD2. The V gene end was trimmed by 5 bases and the J gene end by 2 bases; junction bases not matched to a gene: 7. This CDR3 is 16 amino acids long. Germline V gene sequence: CDR1 LNHDA, CDR2 SQIVND (reference sequence). The CDR3 DNA reads TGTGCCAGTAGTTACCGAGCGGGGGGGGCCACAGATACGCAGTATTTT. As protein: CASSYRAGGATDTQYF.

This clonotype was recorded many times. The chain links TRBV20-1 to TRBJ1-1; 7 bases match TRBD1. The V and J ends lost 2 bases and 2 bases, in that order; junction bases with no gene match: 8. CDR3 length: 15 residues. Germline V gene data show CDR1 as DFQATT and CDR2 as SNEGSKA (reference sequence). The CDR3: CSARIQGTLNTEAFF. The CDR3 DNA reads as TGCAGTGCTAGAATACAGGGGACCCTCAACACTGAAGCTTTCTTT.

V usage is TRBV4-2 and J usage is TRBJ1-2; 7 bases match TRBD1. CDR1 is LGHNA and CDR2 is YNFKEQ in the germline V gene. The ends lost 0 bases at V and 2 bases at J; junction bases unmatched: 9. The CDR3 has 17 residues. The CDR3 nucleotides are TGTGCCAGCAGCCAAGATTTGTCAGGGGGTACCAACTATGGCTACACCTTC. Translating it yields CASSQDLSGGTNYGYTF.